The present T cell receptor (beta chain) was sequenced within a study of blood T cell repertoires in COVID-19. The overall study: Sites across the United States, Italy and Spain contributed samples from acute and convalescent COVID-19.

Profiling relied on immunoSEQ multiplex PCR, and the TCRdb table lists in-frame clones only, not all of them. This sample has hundreds of thousands of clones, with more than 75% found just once. This CDR3 has 14 residues. Deletions cut 5 bases from V and 4 bases from J, with 14 bases between. In germline, CDR1 is LNHDA, CDR2 SQIVND (reference sequence). This receptor was obtained from a man aged 35 to 55 who had recovered from COVID-19. The chain recombines TRBV19 with TRBJ1-1, with D uncertain. The source material was PBMCs or T cells enriched from blood (not recorded which). The CDR3 protein is CASSSPGGGTEAFF. CDR3 in DNA: TGTGCCAGTAGTTCACCCGGAGGTGGCACTGAAGCTTTCTTT.